What follows are 10 T cell receptor beta chains derived from one specimen sequenced in a study of blood T cell repertoires in COVID-19. Assay: immunoSEQ multiplex PCR; the TCRdb copy retains only in-frame clones and omits some. The repertoire consists of around 64,000 clones, with 82% occurring once and the leading ten covering over 10%. Sequencing was performed on peripheral blood. These receptors came from a human donor in a cohort sampled during active COVID-19.

The chain couples TRBV23-1 to TRBJ2-7; 8 bases align to TRBD1. Being an ORF, TRBV23-1 has a function that is uncertain. The junction had 12 bases not matched to a gene; V was cut back by 7 bases and J by 7 bases. The CDR3 extends over 14 amino acids. The CDR3 here is CASNHLRQGREQYF. As DNA, the CDR3 is TGCGCCAGCAATCACCTTAGACAGGGGAGAGAGCAGTACTTC.

This clone was seen ten or more times. CDR3 in DNA: TGTGCCAGCAGCCGCCGAGGAGTCTCGAACACCGGGGAGCTGTTTTTT. Its translation is CASSRRGVSNTGELFF. The chain combines TRBV4-2 with TRBJ2-2; D unresolved. The CDR3 spans 16 residues. V was shortened by 4 bases and J by 0 bases, with 12 bases between the two germline ends. The germline V gene encodes CDR1 LGHNA and CDR2 YNFKEQ.

The V and J genes are TRBV7-9 and TRBJ1-1, with TRBD1 as a possible D gene (5 bases). The CDR3 runs 19 residues. Trimming pared 3 bases from V and 2 bases from J, leaving 25 bases between. Germline CDR1 reads SEHNR; CDR2 reads FQNEAQ (reference sequence). The CDR3 nucleotides read TGTGCCAGCAGCTTCAAAATCGTAAGGGGTCCCAACACTAACACTGAAGCTTTCTTT. Translating it yields CASSFKIVRGPNTNTEAFF. Supplemented by reference TRBV7-9 and TRBJ1-1, the full variable domain reads DTGVSQNPRHKITKRGQNVTFRCDPISEHNRLYWYRQTLGQGPEFLTYFQNEAQLEKSRLLSDRFSAERPKGSFSTLEIQRTEQGDSAMYLCASSFKIVRGPNTNTEAFFGQGTRLTVV.

The chain recombines TRBV2 with TRBJ2-2, with 8 bases that match TRBD1. The V and J ends lost 6 bases and 5 bases, in that order; junction bases with no gene match: 8. The CDR3 runs to 15 residues. Germline CDR1 is SNHLY and CDR2 is FYNNEI. Here the CDR3 DNA reads TGTGCCAGCAGCAAGACAGGGGTTCGGACCGGGGAGCTGTTTTTT. Its translation: CASSKTGVRTGELFF. The full variable domain, completed using reference TRBV2 and TRBJ2-2, is EPEVTQTPSHQVTQMGQEVILRCVPISNHLYFYWYRQILGQKVEFLVSFYNNEISEKSEIFDDQFSVERPDGSNFTLKIRSTKLEDSAMYFCASSKTGVRTGELFFGEGSRLTVL.

The CDR3 sequence is CASSFIGQGGRNEYF. CDR3 DNA: TGCGCCAGCAGCTTCATAGGACAGGGGGGTAGGAACGAGTACTTC. The chain joins TRBV5-1 to TRBJ2-7; 10 bases fit TRBD1. This CDR3 spans 15 amino acids. Germline V gene sequence: CDR1 SGHRS, CDR2 YFSETQ. V shed 2 bases and J 11 bases; nucleotides not matched to a gene: 13.

The genes are TRBV5-1 and TRBJ1-2, with D possibly TRBD1 on 5 matching bases. The germline V gene encodes CDR1 SGHRS and CDR2 YFSETQ. CDR3 length: 17 residues. The germline V and J ends were trimmed by 0 bases and 0 bases, with 15 bases remaining between them. The CDR3 region is CASSLASGDSANYGYTF. The CDR3 bases are TGCGCCAGCAGCTTGGCGTCCGGGGACTCAGCTAACTATGGCTACACCTTC. Based on the CDR3 plus reference TRBV5-1 and TRBJ1-2, the full variable domain is KAGVTQTPRYLIKTRGQQVTLSCSPISGHRSVSWYQQTPGQGLQFLFEYFSETQRNKGNFPGRFSGRQFSNSRSEMNVSTLELGDSALYLCASSLASGDSANYGYTFGSGTRLTVV.

The rearrangement uses TRBV5-1 and TRBJ1-1; D uncertain. CDR1 is SGHRS, CDR2 YFSETQ, per germline. The CDR3 loop spans 14 amino acids. Trimming removed 5 bases from V and 0 bases from J, with 11 bases in between. DNA of the CDR3: TGCGCCAGCAGGGCAGCGGGAATGAACACTGAAGCTTTCTTT. Encoded protein: CASRAAGMNTEAFF. The full variable domain, in which reference TRBV5-1 and TRBJ1-1 provide the parts outside the CDR3, is KAGVTQTPRYLIKTRGQQVTLSCSPISGHRSVSWYQQTPGQGLQFLFEYFSETQRNKGNFPGRFSGRQFSNSRSEMNVSTLELGDSALYLCASRAAGMNTEAFFGQGTRLTVV.

The chain is built from TRBV6-2 or TRBV6-3 and TRBJ1-2, with D possibly being TRBD1 (6 bases). Germline CDR1 is MNHEY and CDR2 is SVGEGT. The CDR3 spans 14 residues. Trimming pared 5 bases from V and 6 bases from J, leaving 16 bases between. The CDR3 nucleotides are TGTGCCAGCAGTCCAACCTCGACAGGAGATGGCTACACCTTC. Protein sequence: CASSPTSTGDGYTF.

The genes are TRBV3-1 (or the pseudogene TRBV3-2) and TRBJ2-3; tentatively, D is TRBD1 (5 bases). The V and J ends lost 2 bases and 5 bases respectively, with 11 bases between them. The CDR3 length is 14 residues. Per germline, CDR1 LGHDT and CDR2 YNNKEL (reference sequence). The CDR3 DNA sequence: TGTGCCAGCAGCCAATTCCAAGGGGAAGATACGCAGTATTTT. Translation gives CASSQFQGEDTQYF.

This clone was seen only once. The rearrangement links TRBV19 to TRBJ1-1, with 8 positions matching TRBD1. CDR3 size: 14 residues. CDR1 LNHDA and CDR2 SQIVND come from the germline V gene (reference sequence). After removal of 6 bases from V and 4 bases from J, the junction contained 7 bases not matched to a gene. The CDR3 is CASRGRGQITEAFF. CDR3 nucleotides: TGTGCCAGTAGGGGCAGGGGGCAGATCACTGAAGCTTTCTTT.